This passage covers 2 T cell receptor beta chains from one sample sequenced in a study of blood T cell repertoires in COVID-19. Produced via immunoSEQ multiplex PCR; TCRdb's table is partial and in-frame only. The sample lists over 75,000 clones; roughly nine tenths were seen once. The sample comprised peripheral blood. The receptors come from a woman aged 80 or over with active COVID-19.

This chain connects TRBV12-3 or TRBV12-4 to TRBJ2-1; a possible D gene is TRBD2 (5 bases). This CDR3 spans 13 amino acids. V lost 8 bases and J lost 8, with 16 bases in between. This chain's CDR3 is CASVISGLHEQFF. The CDR3 nucleotides read TGTGCCAGCGTTATCTCGGGATTGCATGAGCAGTTCTTC.

The chain links TRBV4-3 to TRBJ2-5, with D perhaps matching TRBD1 (6 bases). V was cut by 0 bases and J by 4 bases, with 12 bases left in between. Germline lookup yields CDR1 LGHNA and CDR2 YSLEER. The CDR3 consists of 15 residues. The CDR3 region is CASSQDGLGGETQYF. The CDR3 nucleotides read TGCGCCAGCAGCCAAGATGGGCTAGGGGGAGAGACCCAGTACTTC.